These 14 T cell receptor beta chains originate from one sample sequenced in a study of blood T cells in healthy people across ages. Using a J-beta primer mix together with a sample-barcoded 5' primer, a second PCR was run for about 7 to 12 cycles. MiXCR was run by TCRdb on the 5' RACE reads, yielding one entry per CDR3 protein. Altogether roughly 1,800,000 distinct CDR3 sequences are present, around 48% being singletons, with the ten largest covering 2% to 2.5%. Sequences were obtained from blood. Receptor source: a woman aged 40 to 55 in good health.

The rearrangement joins TRBV4-2 to TRBJ1-1, with 11 positions matching TRBD1. With V trimmed by 4 bases and J by 2 bases, 9 bases remained unmatched. CDR1 is LGHNA and CDR2 is YNFKEQ in the germline V gene. The CDR3 is 17 residues long. The CDR3 DNA reads TGTGCCAGCAGCCTCCGGGACAGGGGGAGAAGCAACACTGAAGCTTTCTTT. Translating gives CASSLRDRGRSNTEAFF.

The chain links TRBV24-1 to TRBJ2-7, with TRBD1 identical over 8 bases. CDR3 length: 17 residues. The germline gives CDR1 KGHDR, CDR2 SFDVKD. V lost 4 bases, J lost 7 bases, and 17 bases stayed unmatched. CDR3 loop: CATSDPGTGGLYNEQYF. For the CDR3, the DNA is TGTGCCACCAGTGACCCCGGGACAGGAGGACTCTACAATGAGCAGTACTTC.

The chain carries TRBV20-1 and TRBJ1-2; perhaps TRBD1 as D (5 bases). The CDR3 contains 14 residues. V lost 5 bases and J 5 bases, leaving 18 bases between the germline ends. The germline V gene encodes CDR1 DFQATT and CDR2 SNEGSKA (reference sequence). The CDR3 spells CSALTGGTRYGYTF. The CDR3 bases are TGCAGTGCTCTAACAGGCGGCACTAGGTATGGCTACACCTTC.

This chain joins TRBV28 and TRBJ2-7; unclear D gene. CDR3 size: 15 residues. Germline lookup yields CDR1 MDHEN and CDR2 SYDVKM. The V gene lost 6 bases and the J gene lost 5 bases, with 20 bases spanning the gap. The CDR3 DNA is TGTGCCAGCAGCTCCACGCCTGGTGGGATGGACGAGCAGTACTTC. Translating it yields CASSSTPGGMDEQYF.

The chain joins TRBV5-1 to TRBJ2-1, with D uncertain. Trimming shortened V by 6 bases and J by 4 bases, and 14 bases separated the two germline ends. The CDR3 is 14 amino acids. Germline CDR1 SGHRS, CDR2 YFSETQ. In DNA, the CDR3 is TGCGCCAGCACTATACGGACGGGTTACAATGAGCAGTTCTTC. Residues: CASTIRTGYNEQFF.

This CDR3 is CATSGEGTGSYEQYF. CDR3 nucleotide sequence: TGTGCCACCAGCGGGGAGGGGACAGGCTCCTACGAGCAGTACTTC. This rearrangement joins TRBV15 to TRBJ2-7, with D possibly matching TRBD1 (8 bases). There are 15 residues in the CDR3. V lost 5 bases and J lost 0, with 14 bases in between. Germline assignment: CDR1 LNHNV and CDR2 YYDKDF (reference sequence).

This clonotype was seen a few times. The chain is built from TRBV28 and TRBJ1-2, with no clear D. The CDR3 totals 14 residues. Germline V gene sequence: CDR1 MDHEN, CDR2 SYDVKM. V lost 7 bases and J 3 bases, leaving 15 bases between the germline ends. The CDR3 nucleotides read TGTGCCAGCACCAAAAACGAGTTTTACTATGGCTACACCTTC. It yields the protein CASTKNEFYYGYTF.

This clonotype has just a few counts. The V and J genes are TRBV4-1 and TRBJ2-3, with D unclear. The V and J ends lost 0 bases and 6 bases respectively, with 10 bases between them. Germline CDR1 reads MGHRA; CDR2 reads YSYEKL. This CDR3 has 14 residues. The CDR3 DNA follows: TGCGCCAGCAGCCAAGACCCCAGAGTGGATACGCAGTATTTT. It yields the protein CASSQDPRVDTQYF.

This clonotype has at least ten counts. This sequence joins TRBV13 and TRBJ2-6; 8 bases align to TRBD1. Germline-derived CDR1 and CDR2 are PRHDT and FYEKMQ (reference sequence). V dropped 3 bases and J dropped 4; count of bases not matched to a gene: 8. The CDR3 is made up of 17 amino acids. In DNA, the CDR3 is TGTGCCAGCAGCTTTGGGCAGGGGGCTTCGGGGGCCAACGTCCTGACTTTC. Residues: CASSFGQGASGANVLTF.

J is TRBJ2-2 and V is TRBV6-1; 7 bases map to TRBD1. The CDR3 is 15 residues long. With V trimmed by 7 bases and J by 0 bases, 5 bases remained unmatched. Germline-derived CDR1 and CDR2 are MNHNS and SASEGT. In DNA form, the CDR3 reads TGTGCCAGCACCGTGGGACAGCCGAACACCGGGGAGCTGTTTTTT. Protein sequence: CASTVGQPNTGELFF.

The gene calls are TRBV4-2 and TRBJ2-3, with a tentative D call TRBD2 (5 bases). Germline-derived CDR1 and CDR2 are LGHNA and YNFKEQ. This CDR3 contains 16 residues. The V and J ends lost 4 bases and 2 bases respectively, with 16 bases between them. CDR3 protein: CASSRPSPGITDTQYF. CDR3 DNA: TGTGCCAGCAGCCGTCCTTCCCCGGGAATCACAGATACGCAGTATTTT.

Worth noting for this clonotype: The junction departs from the called germline gene at one end, perhaps through a read error. The chain recombines TRBV6-5 with TRBJ1-5; the match to TRBD1 covers 7 bases. Germline-derived CDR1 and CDR2 are MNHEY and SVGAGI. CDR3 length equals 16 residues. The CDR3: CARSQSWTGSNQPQHF. The DNA of the CDR3 is TGTGCCCGCAGCCAAAGTTGGACAGGATCAAATCAGCCCCAGCATTTT.

A remark on this clonotype: The conserved final phenylalanine or tryptophan is absent from the CDR3, which likely points to a read error. CDR3 amino acids: CASSPGQGASYNEQFI. The CDR3 nucleotides are TGTGCCAGCAGTCCTGGACAGGGGGCTTCCTACAATGAGCAGTTCATC. The chain employs TRBV2 and TRBJ2-1, with TRBD1 identical over 11 bases. CDR3 length: 16 amino acids. V trimming: 5 bases; J trimming: 1 base; junction bases outside the gene matches: 4. From germline, CDR1 is SNHLY and CDR2 FYNNEI.

The chain joins TRBV5-1 to TRBJ2-5; a weak D match, TRBD2 (7 bases). V was clipped by 5 bases and J by 3 bases, with 17 bases between them. Germline CDR1 reads SGHRS; CDR2 reads YFSETQ. CDR3 length: 15 amino acids. CDR3 protein: CASSFRGAWEETQYF. CDR3 DNA: TGCGCCAGCAGTTTCCGGGGGGCTTGGGAAGAGACCCAGTACTTC.